This record covers a single T cell receptor (beta chain). This record belongs to a study of blood T cell repertoires in COVID-19. This CDR3 is 13 amino acids long. CDR1 and CDR2 from the germline V gene are MNHEY and SVGAGI. The V and J ends lost 0 bases and 6 bases respectively, with 9 bases between them. Sequenced by immunoSEQ multiplex PCR; TCRdb stores in-frame clones only, minus some. The sample yields around 380,000 clones, about 80% seen once. The receptor comes from a human donor with acute or convalescent COVID-19. The donor label of this sample is uncertain. The source material was peripheral blood. V is TRBV6-5 and J is TRBJ2-7; D gene unclear. CDR3 sequence reads: CASSYSNTLEQYF. DNA of the CDR3: TGTGCCAGCAGTTACTCGAACACCCTCGAGCAGTACTTC.